What follows are 15 T cell receptor beta chains derived from one specimen sequenced in a study of blood T cell repertoires in COVID-19. TCRdb keeps only in-frame clones here, not all; method: immunoSEQ multiplex PCR. In the table there are over 15,000 clones, 70% to 90% of which are singletons. Sequenced material: peripheral blood. Source of these receptors: a man aged 70 or older in a cohort sampled during active COVID-19.

The genes are TRBV30 and TRBJ1-2; perhaps TRBD1 as D (5 bases). CDR1 GTSNPN and CDR2 SVGIG come from the germline V gene (reference sequence). The CDR3 loop spans 14 amino acids. Trimming left V 4 bases short and J 4 bases short, with 16 bases between. The CDR3: CAWNSGGTFYGYTF. The CDR3 nucleotides read TGTGCCTGGAACTCTGGAGGGACCTTCTATGGCTACACCTTC.

The genes are TRBV28 and TRBJ1-6; 7 bases agree with TRBD1. Germline V gene lookup returns CDR1 MDHEN and CDR2 SYDVKM. The CDR3 spans 14 residues. V gave up 1 base and J gave up 9 bases; unmatched junction bases: 3. The CDR3 region is CASSLFRDSSPLHF. Here the CDR3 DNA reads TGTGCCAGCAGTTTATTCCGGGACAGTTCACCCCTCCACTTT. The full variable domain, in which reference TRBV28 and TRBJ1-6 provide the parts outside the CDR3, is DVKVTQSSRYLVKRTGEKVFLECVQDMDHENMFWYRQDPGLGLRLIYFSYDVKMKEKGDIPEGYSVSREKKERFSLILESASTNQTSMYLCASSLFRDSSPLHFGNGTRLTVT.

The gene calls are TRBV28 and TRBJ2-6; no reliable D call. The CDR3 is 14 amino acids. Deletions cut 3 bases from V and 0 bases from J, with 3 bases between. The V gene's germline CDR1 is MDHEN and CDR2 SYDVKM. CDR3 loop: CASSFHSGANVLTF. CDR3 in DNA: TGTGCCAGCAGTTTTCACTCTGGGGCCAACGTCCTGACTTTC.

This chain joins TRBV5-1 and TRBJ2-7, with 9 nucleotides matching TRBD2. This CDR3 has 15 amino acids. V trimming: 0 bases; J trimming: 3 bases; junction bases outside the gene matches: 4. Germline values: CDR1 SGHRS, CDR2 YFSETQ. The chain's CDR3 is CASSLEVTSGYEQYF. The CDR3 DNA follows: TGCGCCAGCAGCTTGGAAGTGACTAGCGGCTACGAGCAGTACTTC.

J is TRBJ2-5 and V is TRBV27; D not certain. The CDR3 contains 13 residues. V lost 1 base and J 5 bases, leaving 8 bases between the germline ends. Germline CDR1 reads MNHEY; CDR2 reads SMNVEV (reference sequence). The CDR3 loop reads CASSLWAKETQYF. As DNA, the CDR3 is TGTGCCAGCAGTTTATGGGCGAAGGAGACCCAGTACTTC.

The rearrangement joins TRBV12-5 to TRBJ2-2; D is ambiguous. CDR3 length: 14 residues. V lost 1 base, J lost 1 base, and 4 bases lay in between. Germline V CDR1 and CDR2: LGHNT, FRNRAP. CDR3 in DNA: TGTGCTAGTGGTTTGGGGCAGAACACCGGGGAGCTGTTTTTT. It encodes CASGLGQNTGELFF.

This clone was seen a handful of times. The chain carries TRBV5-4 and TRBJ2-6; D is unresolved. The CDR3 spans 16 residues. Trimming removed 0 bases from V and 4 bases from J, with 11 bases in between. The germline V gene encodes CDR1 SGHNT and CDR2 YYREEE (reference sequence). The CDR3 sequence: CASSLEQPAGANVLTF. As DNA, the CDR3 is TGTGCCAGCAGCTTGGAACAGCCGGCCGGGGCCAACGTCCTGACTTTC.

V is TRBV4-1 and J is TRBJ1-1; a possible D gene is TRBD1 (5 bases). There are 14 residues in the CDR3. Trimming removed 0 bases at V and 6 bases at J, with 11 bases between. The germline V gene has CDR1 MGHRA and CDR2 YSYEKL. CDR3 sequence reads: CASSQEGGGAEAFF. CDR3 coding DNA: TGCGCCAGCAGCCAAGAAGGCGGGGGGGCTGAAGCTTTCTTT.

The rearrangement links TRBV5-1 to TRBJ2-5; 8 positions match TRBD1. This CDR3 has 16 residues. The V gene's germline CDR1 is SGHRS and CDR2 YFSETQ. The ends lost 4 bases at V and 2 bases at J; junction bases unmatched: 10. Written as DNA, the CDR3 is TGCGCCAGCAGCCTGGGGCAGGGGGCAGGGCAAGAGACCCAGTACTTC. As protein: CASSLGQGAGQETQYF.

This clone is a singleton in its sample. The chain uses TRBV13 and TRBJ2-7; D uncertain. The V gene lost 8 bases and the J gene lost 6 bases, with 14 bases spanning the gap. The CDR3 is 12 amino acids. Germline lookup yields CDR1 PRHDT and CDR2 FYEKMQ (reference sequence). The DNA of the CDR3 is TGTGCCAGCGAAGCTAGGCGTCTCGAGCAGTACTTC. Translation: CASEARRLEQYF.

The chain has TRBV18 and TRBJ2-7; 10 nucleotides line up with TRBD2. Unmatched junction bases numbered 5, after V lost 3 bases and J lost 3 bases. The CDR3 has 15 residues. Germline CDR1 reads KGHSH; CDR2 reads LQKENI. The CDR3, as DNA: TGTGCCAGCTCACCTACTCAGCGGGAGGGCTACGAGCAGTACTTC. Amino acid sequence: CASSPTQREGYEQYF.

This chain joins TRBV3-1 (or the pseudogene TRBV3-2) and TRBJ2-1; 13 nucleotides match TRBD2. This CDR3 is 16 amino acids long. Germline CDR1 is LGHDT and CDR2 is YNNKEL (reference sequence). Germline trimming cut 4 bases from V and 7 bases from J; bases unmatched to any gene: 7. This CDR3 reads CASSLTSGRVSNEQFF. In DNA, the CDR3 is TGTGCCAGCAGCCTTACTAGCGGGAGGGTATCTAATGAGCAGTTCTTC.

The rearrangement uses TRBV5-1 and TRBJ1-3; no definite D call. Trimming took off 5 bases at V and 4 bases at J, with 4 bases between the two ends. Looked up from germline, CDR1 is SGHRS and CDR2 is YFSETQ. This CDR3 has 11 amino acids. CDR3 nucleotides: TGCGCCAGCAGGCTAGGAAACACCATATATTTT. Translating it yields CASRLGNTIYF.

J is TRBJ1-2 and V is TRBV24-1, with unresolved D. The CDR3 length is 12 residues. V was shortened by 5 bases and J by 4 bases, with 7 bases between the two germline ends. In germline, CDR1 is KGHDR, CDR2 SFDVKD. The DNA for the CDR3 is TGTGCCACCAGTGCGGGGAGCTATGGCTACACCTTC. This sequence encodes CATSAGSYGYTF.

The chain carries TRBV12-3 or TRBV12-4 and TRBJ1-4; no firm D call. V was pared by 6 bases and J by 8 bases, with 4 bases between. This CDR3 is 10 amino acids long. The CDR3 nucleotides read TGTGCCAGCAGGAGGGAAAAACTGTTTTTT. As protein: CASRREKLFF.